This T cell receptor (beta chain) was captured by sequencing in a study of tumor and adjacent non-tumor tissue in lung cancer. RNA was extracted from bulk tissue without any cell sorting. The normal lung tissue was taken more than 3 cm from the tumor edge. TCRbeta libraries were built with three rounds of nested PCR, modified from ARM-PCR. TCRdb ran MiXCR on the multiplex PCR reads and lists one entry per CDR3 protein. Among roughly 70,000 distinct CDR3 sequences listed, around two thirds were seen once. This clonotype has at least ten counts. This CDR3 has 13 residues. V was trimmed by 4 bases and J by 7 bases, leaving 11 bases between them. Germline CDR1 is DFQATT and CDR2 is SNEGSKA (reference sequence).

The specimen was distant non-tumor lung tissue. The clonotype was recovered from a woman aged 45-60 years with non-small cell lung cancer. The chain recombines TRBV20-1 with TRBJ1-6; D may be TRBD1 (5 bases). The CDR3 DNA reads TGCAGTGCTACACAGGACCCGAATTCACCCCTCCACTTT. It is translated as CSATQDPNSPLHF.